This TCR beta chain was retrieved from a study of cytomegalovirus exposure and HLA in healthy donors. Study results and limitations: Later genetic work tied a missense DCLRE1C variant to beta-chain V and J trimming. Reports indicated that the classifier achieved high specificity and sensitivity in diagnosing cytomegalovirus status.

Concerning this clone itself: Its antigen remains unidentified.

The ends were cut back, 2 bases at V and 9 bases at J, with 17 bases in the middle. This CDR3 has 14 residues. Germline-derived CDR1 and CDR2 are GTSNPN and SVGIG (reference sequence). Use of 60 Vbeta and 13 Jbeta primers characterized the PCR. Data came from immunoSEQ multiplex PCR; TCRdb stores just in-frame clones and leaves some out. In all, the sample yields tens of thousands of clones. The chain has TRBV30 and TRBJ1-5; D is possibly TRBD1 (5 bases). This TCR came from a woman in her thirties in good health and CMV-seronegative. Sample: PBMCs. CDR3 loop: CAWSQGGRRRPQHF. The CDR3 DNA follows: TGTGCCTGGAGTCAGGGAGGCCGTCGGAGGCCCCAGCATTTT.